The 17 T cell receptor beta chains presented below share a single source sample, sequenced in a study of T cell responses to AZD1222 COVID-19 vaccine. This table comes from immunoSEQ multiplex PCR, and its TCRdb copy is limited to in-frame clones, with some not included. This sample has about 130,000 clones; over 85% occur once, and the top ten carry about 3.1%. Sequencing was performed on peripheral blood, taken on day 0 of AZD1222 vaccination. These receptors were obtained from an adult in good health.

This clone was found once. The chain links TRBV5-5 to TRBJ1-5; 7 nucleotides align to TRBD1. Per the germline V gene, CDR1 is SGHKS and CDR2 is YYEKEE (reference sequence). V lost 2 bases to trimming and J lost 5 bases; unmatched junction nucleotides: 1. The CDR3 has 13 residues. CDR3 sequence: CASSFGTDQPQHF. CDR3 sequence (DNA): TGTGCCAGCAGCTTTGGGACAGATCAGCCCCAGCATTTT.

The table lists this clone with a count of one. The chain joins TRBV7-9 to TRBJ1-1; perhaps TRBD1 as D (6 bases). Trimming took off 3 bases at V and 3 bases at J, with 17 bases between the two ends. The CDR3 has 16 residues. Germline CDR1 reads SEHNR; CDR2 reads FQNEAQ (reference sequence). Here the CDR3 reads CASSLGGGPWDTEAFF. The CDR3 DNA reads TGTGCCAGCAGCTTGGGGGGGGGCCCTTGGGACACTGAAGCTTTCTTT.

The V call is TRBV10-3, the J call TRBJ2-6, with TRBD1 matching 11 bases. Germline V gene data show CDR1 as ENHRY and CDR2 as SYGVKD. The trim removed 10 bases at V and 0 bases at J, leaving 11 bases unmatched. This CDR3 is built from 18 residues. CDR3 in DNA: TGTGCCACTAAGGGGACAGGGGGAAGTCGCTCTGGGGCCAACGTCCTGACTTTC. Protein product: CATKGTGGSRSGANVLTF.

The gene calls are TRBV7-4 and TRBJ2-5, with D maybe TRBD2 (5 bases). The germline CDR1 and CDR2 sequences are SGHVT and SQSDAQ. The CDR3 has 14 amino acids. Between the trimmed V and J ends, which lost 9 bases and 5 bases, there was a span of 19 bases. The chain's CDR3 is CARLSGSLRETQYF. Written as DNA, the CDR3 is TGTGCCAGACTAAGCGGCTCTTTGAGGGAGACCCAGTACTTC. The variable domain in full, with the rest retrieved from reference TRBV7-4 and TRBJ2-5, is GAGVSQSPRYKVAKRGRDVALRCDSISGHVTLYWYRQTLGQGSEVLTYSQSDAQRDKSGRPSGRFSAERPERSVSTLKIQRTEQGDSAVYLCARLSGSLRETQYFGPGTRLLVL.

The V call is TRBV7-9, the J call TRBJ1-3; 9 bases agree with TRBD1. With V trimmed by 5 bases and J by 0 bases, 5 bases remained unmatched. Germline V CDR1 and CDR2: SEHNR, FQNEAQ (reference sequence). The CDR3 spans 16 residues. The CDR3, as DNA: TGTGCCAGCAGCGGAGGGACAGGGCACTCTGGAAACACCATATATTTT. As protein: CASSGGTGHSGNTIYF.

The chain has TRBV7-9 and TRBJ1-4; D is ambiguous. V was pared by 5 bases and J by 2 bases, with 9 bases between. This CDR3 has 14 residues. Germline-derived CDR1 and CDR2 are SEHNR and FQNEAQ (reference sequence). CDR3 protein: CASSLTNTNEKLFF. The DNA of the CDR3 is TGTGCCAGCAGCCTGACAAACACTAATGAAAAACTGTTTTTT. The entire variable domain, with the rest obtained from reference TRBV7-9 and TRBJ1-4, is as follows: DTGVSQNPRHKITKRGQNVTFRCDPISEHNRLYWYRQTLGQGPEFLTYFQNEAQLEKSRLLSDRFSAERPKGSFSTLEIQRTEQGDSAMYLCASSLTNTNEKLFFGSGTQLSVL.

The V call is TRBV5-8, the J call TRBJ2-7; D is unclear. The CDR3 has 11 residues. The germline V and J ends were trimmed by 0 bases and 3 bases, with 1 base remaining between them. Germline CDR1 is SGHTS and CDR2 is YDEGEE. The CDR3: CASSLDYEQYF. The CDR3 bases are TGTGCCAGCAGCTTGGACTACGAGCAGTACTTC.

The chain has TRBV4-1 and TRBJ2-2; TRBD2 matches at 12 bases. Germline CDR1 and CDR2: MGHRA and YSYEKL. The CDR3 covers 18 residues. J lost 0 bases, V lost 4 bases, and 6 bases had no gene match. The CDR3 bases are TGCGCCAGCAGCCTCCGAGGACTAGCGGGACCGAACACCGGGGAGCTGTTTTTT. Its protein is CASSLRGLAGPNTGELFF.

The chain is built from TRBV12-3 or TRBV12-4 and TRBJ2-5; D perhaps matches TRBD1 (6 bases). The CDR3 has 11 residues. V gave up 5 bases and J gave up 8 bases, with 9 bases separating them. The CDR3 protein is CASSVRGTQYF. CDR3 coding DNA: TGTGCCAGCAGTGTCAGGGGAACCCAGTACTTC.

This sequence joins TRBV15 and TRBJ2-1; D unclear. This CDR3 spans 15 amino acids. V lost 0 bases and J 7 bases, leaving 13 bases between the germline ends. Per germline, CDR1 LNHNV and CDR2 YYDKDF (reference sequence). CDR3 coding DNA: TGTGCCACCAGCAGAGAAGTTGCCGGGCAGAATGAGCAGTTCTTC. Its protein is CATSREVAGQNEQFF. Variable domain in full (rest from reference TRBV15 and TRBJ2-1): DAMVIQNPRYQVTQFGKPVTLSCSQTLNHNVMYWYQQKSSQAPKLLFHYYDKDFNNEADTPDNFQSRRPNTSFCFLDIRSPGLGDTAMYLCATSREVAGQNEQFFGPGTRLTVL.

The chain employs TRBV10-3 and TRBJ1-2; D remains ambiguous. This CDR3 region has 11 residues. Trimming cost V 9 bases and J 8 bases, with 13 bases left between them. From germline, CDR1 is ENHRY and CDR2 SYGVKD. The chain's CDR3 is CAIKTEGGYTF. Written as DNA, the CDR3 is TGTGCCATAAAGACGGAAGGCGGCTACACCTTC.

This sequence joins TRBV7-2 and TRBJ2-7; D remains unclear. The length of the CDR3 is 12 residues. Germline loops: CDR1 SGHTA, CDR2 FQGNSA. V was shortened by 5 bases and J by 3 bases, with 8 bases between the two germline ends. The DNA of the CDR3 is TGTGCCAGCAGCCTGCAGAGCTACGAGCAGTACTTC. Its translation: CASSLQSYEQYF.

J is TRBJ1-2 and V is TRBV19, with D possibly TRBD1 on 5 matching bases. Per germline, CDR1 LNHDA and CDR2 SQIVND (reference sequence). V was trimmed by 6 bases and J by 3 bases, leaving 17 bases between them. The CDR3 covers 15 residues. The CDR3 region has the DNA TGTGCCAGTAGCCGCCCATGGGGGAGCGACTATGGCTACACCTTC. It codes for CASSRPWGSDYGYTF.

This sequence joins TRBV28 and TRBJ2-1, with D perhaps TRBD1 (6 bases). Germline V CDR1 and CDR2: MDHEN, SYDVKM. This CDR3 comprises 15 residues. With 4 bases removed from V and 7 bases from J, the gap between germline ends came to 17 bases. Here the CDR3 DNA reads TGTGCCAGCAGTTCCGACAGGTCGTATGAGAATGAGCAGTTCTTC. Translating gives CASSSDRSYENEQFF.

V is TRBV2 and J is TRBJ2-7, with 15 bases fitting TRBD2. The CDR3 totals 17 residues. Germline V gives CDR1 SNHLY, CDR2 FYNNEI. V shed 7 bases, J shed 0 bases, and the junction held 7 bases outside the gene matches. The CDR3: CASTGLAGGFGSYEQYF. The DNA of the CDR3 is TGTGCCAGCACGGGACTAGCGGGAGGATTTGGCTCCTACGAGCAGTACTTC.

The chain links TRBV19 to TRBJ2-7, with D perhaps matching TRBD1 (5 bases). Deletions cut 1 base from V and 1 base from J, with 14 bases between. CDR3 length: 16 amino acids. Germline V gene lookup returns CDR1 LNHDA and CDR2 SQIVND (reference sequence). The CDR3 reads CASSIGGQGFSYEQYF. The CDR3 DNA follows: TGTGCCAGTAGTATAGGCGGACAAGGCTTTTCCTACGAGCAGTACTTC. The whole variable domain, filled in from reference TRBV19 and TRBJ2-7, reads DGGITQSPKYLFRKEGQNVTLSCEQNLNHDAMYWYRQDPGQGLRLIYYSQIVNDFQKGDIAEGYSVSREKKESFPLTVTSAQKNPTAFYLCASSIGGQGFSYEQYFGPGTRLTVT.

This clone was counted a few times. The chain employs TRBV5-5 and TRBJ2-7; 8 bases are shared with TRBD2. The CDR3 totals 14 residues. V lost 5 bases to trimming and J lost 0 bases; unmatched junction nucleotides: 4. Germline V gene sequence: CDR1 SGHKS, CDR2 YYEKEE (reference sequence). CDR3 DNA: TGTGCCAGCAGGGCTGGACTAGCCTCCTACGAGCAGTACTTC. Encoded protein: CASRAGLASYEQYF.